This T cell receptor beta chain was captured in a study of memory CD4+ T cells and cytomegalovirus serostatus. Clones were sequenced by immunoSEQ multiplex PCR, and TCRdb holds only the in-frame ones, with some missing. The sample consists of about 57,000 clones, around 80% of them appearing once. Trimming took 3 bases from V and 7 from J; bases not matched to a gene: 6. There are 14 residues in the CDR3. Germline V gene sequence: CDR1 MDHEN, CDR2 SYDVKM. The sort gate was single viable CD3+CD4+CD8-CD45RO+ cells for memory CD4+ T cells. The clonotype originates from an adult in good health and CMV-seronegative. The sequenced material came from memory CD4+ T cells from blood. The V call is TRBV28, the J call TRBJ2-3, with TRBD2 identical over 8 bases. DNA of the CDR3: TGTGCCAGCAGTTTCGGACTAGCACCAAATACGCAGTATTTT. Translation gives CASSFGLAPNTQYF. The entire variable domain, with the rest obtained from reference TRBV28 and TRBJ2-3, is as follows: DVKVTQSSRYLVKRTGEKVFLECVQDMDHENMFWYRQDPGLGLRLIYFSYDVKMKEKGDIPEGYSVSREKKERFSLILESASTNQTSMYLCASSFGLAPNTQYFGPGTRLTVL.